These 21 T cell receptor beta chains came from one sample sequenced in a study of blood T cell repertoires in COVID-19. Clones were sequenced by immunoSEQ multiplex PCR, and TCRdb holds only the in-frame ones, with some missing. The sample lists 100,000 or so clones, approximately 81% occurring once. The sequencing sample was made of peripheral blood. These receptors originate from a human donor in a cohort sampled during active COVID-19.

V and J are TRBV6-2 or TRBV6-3 and TRBJ1-1; possible D gene TRBD1, 5 bases. The CDR3 consists of 15 residues. From germline, CDR1 is MNHEY and CDR2 SVGEGT. V was cut by 5 bases and J by 5 bases, with 18 bases left in between. CDR3 sequence: CASSNPSRDCTEAFF. CDR3 bases: TGTGCCAGCAGTAACCCATCGCGGGACTGTACTGAAGCTTTCTTT.

This clone was seen only a few times. This rearrangement joins TRBV6-5 to TRBJ2-7; D is undetermined. The CDR3 contains 11 residues. In germline, CDR1 is MNHEY, CDR2 SVGAGI. The V gene lost 6 bases and the J gene lost 1 base, with 4 bases spanning the gap. In DNA, the CDR3 is TGTGCCAGCAGGACTTCCTACGAGCAGTACTTC. It is translated as CASRTSYEQYF.

This clone was observed a few times. This chain joins TRBV12-3 or TRBV12-4 and TRBJ1-1; D might be TRBD1 (6 bases). This CDR3 is 13 amino acids long. Trimming took 3 bases from V and 1 from J, leaving 6 bases between them. CDR3 in DNA: TGTGCCAGCAGTTTGACAGGGAACACTGAAGCTTTCTTT. As protein: CASSLTGNTEAFF.

This chain links TRBV19 with TRBJ1-2, with a possible D match to TRBD1 (6 bases). Germline V CDR1 and CDR2: LNHDA, SQIVND (reference sequence). The CDR3 is 18 amino acids. V lost 5 bases to trimming and J lost 6 bases, with 28 bases between them. In DNA, the CDR3 is TGTGCCAGTAGTTCAACAGGGTCTACATGGCTGGCAGTCGATGGCTACACCTTC. The encoded protein is CASSSTGSTWLAVDGYTF.

In DNA form, the CDR3 reads TGTGCCAGCAGCCGCGTCGGGAGCCCAGGGCAGCCCCAGCATTTT. Protein sequence: CASSRVGSPGQPQHF. This chain links TRBV7-2 with TRBJ1-5, with D possibly TRBD1 on 5 matching bases. Germline values: CDR1 SGHTA, CDR2 FQGNSA. V lost 5 bases, J lost 7 bases, and 18 bases lay in between. The CDR3 length is 15 residues.

The chain carries TRBV5-6 and TRBJ1-2, with 9 positions matching TRBD1. This CDR3 has 16 residues. CDR1 is SGHDT and CDR2 is YYEEEE in the germline V gene. The V and J ends lost 4 bases and 5 bases, in that order; junction bases with no gene match: 12. The CDR3: CASSPSLGQGTYGYTF. The CDR3 DNA sequence: TGTGCCAGCAGCCCGAGCCTGGGACAGGGAACTTATGGCTACACCTTC.

The gene calls are TRBV28 and TRBJ2-7; tentative D call: TRBD1 (7 bases). Germline V lookup: CDR1 MDHEN, CDR2 SYDVKM. CDR3 length equals 15 residues. V dropped 8 bases and J dropped 0 bases, with 17 bases sitting between them. The CDR3 is CASRRGRGASYEQYF. CDR3 bases: TGTGCCAGCCGGAGGGGCAGGGGGGCCTCCTACGAGCAGTACTTC.

The sample holds a few counts of this clone. This rearrangement joins TRBV27 to TRBJ2-3, with 8 nucleotides matching TRBD2. Germline V gives CDR1 MNHEY, CDR2 SMNVEV (reference sequence). The CDR3 spans 15 residues. V lost 6 bases to trimming and J lost 6 bases; unmatched junction nucleotides: 11. The CDR3 region has the DNA TGTGCCAGCAGAGATCTAAAGCGGGGGCGGGATACGCAGTATTTT. It is translated as CASRDLKRGRDTQYF.

The chain's CDR3 is CASSLTPGQGYNEQFF. As DNA, the CDR3 is TGCGCCAGCAGCCTCACGCCGGGACAGGGTTACAATGAGCAGTTCTTC. J is TRBJ2-1 and V is TRBV4-1, with TRBD1 matching 9 bases. Trimming cost V 4 bases and J 4 bases; bases outside gene matches: 8. The germline V gene has CDR1 MGHRA and CDR2 YSYEKL. The CDR3 totals 16 residues.

The chain links TRBV13 to TRBJ2-5; possible D gene TRBD2, 5 bases. With 2 bases removed from V and 1 base from J, the gap between germline ends came to 8 bases. This CDR3 is 14 amino acids long. Germline V gene lookup returns CDR1 PRHDT and CDR2 FYEKMQ (reference sequence). In DNA, the CDR3 is TGTGCCAGCAGCTTACGGGAACTCCAAGAGACCCAGTACTTC. Its protein is CASSLRELQETQYF.

The rearrangement links TRBV12-3 or TRBV12-4 to TRBJ2-3; D is possibly TRBD1 (5 bases). V was trimmed by 6 bases and J by 6 bases, leaving 7 bases between them. CDR3 length: 11 residues. The CDR3 DNA follows: TGTGCCAGCAGCCCAGGGGATACGCAGTATTTT. Translating it yields CASSPGDTQYF.

As concerns this clone: Relative to the germline gene, one junction end is altered; a read error may explain this. This chain joins TRBV7-7 and TRBJ1-1; possible D gene TRBD1, 5 bases. The length of the CDR3 is 13 residues. Germline loops: CDR1 SSHAT, CDR2 FNYEAQ (reference sequence). Here the CDR3 reads CASSLDRNTEAFF. In DNA form, the CDR3 reads TGTGCTAGCAGCCTCGACAGGAACACTGAAGCTTTCTTT.

This sequence joins TRBV7-9 and TRBJ2-3; 11 bases fit TRBD2. The CDR3 is 15 amino acids. V was clipped by 5 bases and J by 2 bases; unmatched bases: 3. Germline CDR1 is SEHNR and CDR2 is FQNEAQ (reference sequence). CDR3 residues: CASSVSGGVTDTQYF. CDR3 bases: TGTGCCAGCAGCGTTAGCGGGGGGGTCACAGATACGCAGTATTTT.

This clone was observed once. The chain couples TRBV2 to TRBJ2-3; 7 bases match TRBD2. Germline V CDR1 and CDR2: SNHLY, FYNNEI. This CDR3 contains 15 residues. V was pared by 5 bases and J by 0 bases, with 5 bases of the junction left unmatched. This CDR3 reads CASSFLADSTDTQYF. The CDR3 nucleotides are TGTGCCAGCAGTTTTCTAGCGGACAGCACAGATACGCAGTATTTT.

The J gene is TRBJ1-4, the V gene TRBV5-1; 10 nucleotides match TRBD1. The CDR3 length is 17 residues. With 2 bases clipped from V and 0 bases from J, the junction kept 4 bases outside the gene matches. Germline V gene sequence: CDR1 SGHRS, CDR2 YFSETQ. This CDR3 is CASSLYGQGATNEKLFF. The CDR3 nucleotides are TGCGCCAGCAGCTTATATGGACAGGGGGCAACTAATGAAAAACTGTTTTTT. Together with reference TRBV5-1 and TRBJ1-4, the CDR3 gives the full variable domain: KAGVTQTPRYLIKTRGQQVTLSCSPISGHRSVSWYQQTPGQGLQFLFEYFSETQRNKGNFPGRFSGRQFSNSRSEMNVSTLELGDSALYLCASSLYGQGATNEKLFFGSGTQLSVL.

This clone was recorded once. V and J are TRBV19 and TRBJ2-1, with TRBD2 identical over 13 bases. Germline CDR1 is LNHDA and CDR2 is SQIVND (reference sequence). V was pared by 9 bases and J by 4 bases, with 9 bases of the junction left unmatched. The CDR3 runs to 16 residues. In DNA form, the CDR3 reads TGTGCCAGCTCCCCGGGACTAGCGGGGTCTTACAATGAGCAGTTCTTC. Protein: CASSPGLAGSYNEQFF.

The chain uses TRBV5-4 and TRBJ2-7; 14 bases fit TRBD2. Germline CDR1 reads SGHNT; CDR2 reads YYREEE (reference sequence). V lost 4 bases, J lost 6 bases, and 12 bases stayed unmatched. The CDR3 has 17 residues. The CDR3 is CASSPGGGLAGDSEQYF. In DNA form, the CDR3 reads TGTGCCAGCAGCCCTGGGGGGGGACTAGCGGGAGACTCCGAGCAGTACTTC.

The gene calls are TRBV3-1 (or the pseudogene TRBV3-2) and TRBJ2-3; tentative D call: TRBD2 (7 bases). CDR3 length: 15 amino acids. CDR1 LGHDT and CDR2 YNNKEL come from the germline V gene (reference sequence). V was pared by 1 base and J by 2 bases, with 10 bases between. CDR3 DNA: TGTGCCAGCAGCCAAGCGGGGGGCGACACAGATACGCAGTATTTT. Its protein product is CASSQAGGDTDTQYF.

The chain recombines TRBV6-1 with TRBJ1-2; a possible D gene is TRBD1 (5 bases). CDR1 and CDR2 (germline): MNHNS, SASEGT. CDR3 length: 17 residues. V lost 2 bases and J lost 6, with 22 bases in between. CDR3 region: CASSELGAGYRKDGYTF. In nucleotides, the CDR3 is TGTGCCAGCAGTGAATTGGGCGCAGGGTATAGGAAGGATGGCTACACCTTC.

The rearrangement joins TRBV18 to TRBJ2-2, with D uncertain. The V and J ends lost 0 bases and 4 bases respectively, with 15 bases between them. Germline V gives CDR1 KGHSH, CDR2 LQKENI. The CDR3 loop spans 17 amino acids. The CDR3 DNA reads as TGTGCCAGCTCACCACCCCACTTTACCCCGGGCACCGGGGAGCTGTTTTTT. It is translated as CASSPPHFTPGTGELFF. Variable domain in full (rest from reference TRBV18 and TRBJ2-2): NAGVMQNPRHLVRRRGQEARLRCSPMKGHSHVYWYRQLPEEGLKFMVYLQKENIIDESGMPKERFSAEFPKEGPSILRIQQVVRGDSAAYFCASSPPHFTPGTGELFFGEGSRLTVL.

This rearrangement joins TRBV28 to TRBJ1-2, with 10 nucleotides matching TRBD1. Germline assignment: CDR1 MDHEN and CDR2 SYDVKM. After removal of 10 bases from V and 6 bases from J, the junction contained 8 bases not matched to a gene. This CDR3 has 13 residues. The CDR3 region is CANPDRGGNGYTF. The CDR3 coding sequence is TGTGCCAACCCGGACAGGGGGGGCAATGGCTACACCTTC.